These T cell receptor beta chains were read from a single sample in a study of T cell changes during pregnancy in multiple sclerosis. Libraries were prepared by immunoSEQ multiplex PCR; TCRdb keeps only in-frame clonotypes and omits some of them. The sample carries roughly 58,000 clones, roughly 92% recorded once. The source was CD8+ T cells from peripheral blood mononuclear cells, collected in the third trimester of pregnancy. The receptors derive from a female donor with multiple sclerosis, enrolled in a pregnancy study. The CDR3 runs from the conserved cysteine through the conserved F or W. A D gene is named only where the DNA matches it firmly.

V gene: TRBV5-6
J gene: TRBJ2-1
D gene: -
CDR3 protein: CASSGGAEVSYNEQFF
CDR3 DNA: TGTGCCAGCAGCGGGGGGGCGGAAGTGTCCTACAATGAGCAGTTCTTC

V gene: TRBV7-9
J gene: TRBJ1-2
D gene: -
CDR3 protein: CASSRNGGTSNNYGYTF
CDR3 DNA: TGTGCCAGCAGCAGAAACGGGGGGACATCGAATAACTATGGCTACACCTTC

V gene: TRBV7-9
J gene: TRBJ2-2
D gene: TRBD2
CDR3 protein: CASSSPGLAGLNTGELFF
CDR3 DNA: TGTGCCAGCAGCTCCCCGGGACTAGCGGGACTGAACACCGGGGAGCTGTTTTTT

V gene: TRBV5-1
J gene: TRBJ2-5
D gene: TRBD1
CDR3 protein: CASSPGQGSSETQYF
CDR3 DNA: TGCGCCAGCAGCCCCGGACAGGGGTCTTCAGAGACCCAGTACTTC

V gene: TRBV2
J gene: TRBJ2-6
D gene: TRBD2
CDR3 protein: CASREPGTTPSGANVLTF
CDR3 DNA: TGTGCCAGCAGAGAGCCCGGGACTACGCCGTCTGGGGCCAACGTCCTGACTTTC

V gene: TRBV4-3
J gene: TRBJ2-7
D gene: -
CDR3 protein: CASSPSDSYEQYF
CDR3 DNA: TGCGCCAGCAGCCCGTCGGACAGCTACGAGCAGTACTTC

V gene: TRBV7-3
J gene: TRBJ2-1
D gene: -
CDR3 protein: CASSMLATSSYNEQFF
CDR3 DNA: TGTGCCAGCAGCATGCTAGCGACCAGCTCCTACAATGAGCAGTTCTTC

V gene: TRBV19
J gene: TRBJ1-1
D gene: -
CDR3 protein: CASILNPGATSIEAFF
CDR3 DNA: TGTGCCAGTATCCTCAATCCGGGAGCTACTTCAATTGAAGCTTTCTTT

V gene: TRBV6-5
J gene: TRBJ2-3
D gene: -
CDR3 protein: CASSYGSGSGDTQYF
CDR3 DNA: TGTGCCAGCAGTTACGGTAGTGGGAGTGGAGATACGCAGTATTTT

V gene: TRBV10-2
J gene: TRBJ1-1
D gene: -
CDR3 protein: CASSETDKTEAFF
CDR3 DNA: TGCGCCAGCAGTGAGACGGACAAAACTGAAGCTTTCTTT

V gene: TRBV5-1
J gene: TRBJ1-2
D gene: TRBD1
CDR3 protein: CASSLDQGDYGYTF
CDR3 DNA: TGCGCCAGCAGCTTGGACCAGGGGGACTATGGCTACACCTTC